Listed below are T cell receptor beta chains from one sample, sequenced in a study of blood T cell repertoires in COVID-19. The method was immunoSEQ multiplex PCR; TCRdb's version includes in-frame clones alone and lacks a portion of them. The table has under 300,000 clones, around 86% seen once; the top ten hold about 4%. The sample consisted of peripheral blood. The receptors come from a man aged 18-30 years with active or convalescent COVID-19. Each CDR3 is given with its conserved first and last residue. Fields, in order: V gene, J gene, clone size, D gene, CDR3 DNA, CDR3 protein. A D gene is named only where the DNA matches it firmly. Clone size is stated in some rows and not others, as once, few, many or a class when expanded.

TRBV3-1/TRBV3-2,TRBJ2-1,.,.,TGTGCCAGCAGCCAAGATCGGGACAATGAGCAGTTCTTC,CASSQDRDNEQFF
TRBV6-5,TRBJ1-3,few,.,TGTGCCAGCAGTTCTATCCGCTCTGGAAACACCATATATTTT,CASSSIRSGNTIYF
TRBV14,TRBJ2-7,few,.,TGTGCCAGCAGCACCCTTGTACCAGTACACCAGTACTTC,CASSTLVPVHQYF
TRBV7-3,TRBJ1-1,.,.,TGTGCCAGCAGCTCTAGCAGCACTGAAGCTTTCTTT,CASSSSSTEAFF
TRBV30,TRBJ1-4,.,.,TGTGCCTGGAACCCGGGACAAGGAGATGAAAAACTGTTTTTT,CAWNPGQGDEKLFF
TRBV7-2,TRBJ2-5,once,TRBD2,TGTGCCAGCAGCTGGAGGGGGTCTAGCGGGAGTGTAGAGACCCAGTACTTC,CASSWRGSSGSVETQYF
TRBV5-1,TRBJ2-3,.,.,TGCGCCAGCAGCCGACAGGAGATCACAGATACGCAGTATTTT,CASSRQEITDTQYF
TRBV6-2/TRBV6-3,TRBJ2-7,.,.,TGTGCCAGCAGTTACCACACATTACCCCACGAGCAGTACTTC,CASSYHTLPHEQYF
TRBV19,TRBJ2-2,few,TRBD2,TGTGCCAGCACTAGCGGGAGGGTCGGCGGGGAGCTGTTTTTT,CASTSGRVGGELFF
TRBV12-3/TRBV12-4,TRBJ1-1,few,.,TGTGCCAGCAGTAGGGGGAAGAATACTGAAGCTTTCTTT,CASSRGKNTEAFF